The following is a T cell receptor (beta chain) sequence with its context. Stated time point: persistent/refractory GD, antithyroid drugs over 5 years with positive TRAb. Preparation of the TCR library used RNA extracted from PBMCs. The germline V gene has CDR1 MNHNS and CDR2 SASEGT. The CDR3 totals 13 residues. Trimming pared 8 bases from V and 2 bases from J, leaving 13 bases between. This specimen comes from a study of regulatory T cells in long-lasting Graves disease. For TCR beta, libraries came from iRepertoire HTBI primers and Arm-PCR of CDR3 regions. TCRdb passed the multiplex PCR reads through MiXCR, listing each CDR3 protein once. The table includes 430,000 or so distinct CDR3 sequences, around 20% detected once.

The clonotype originates from a female donor with Graves disease. The material was peripheral blood mononuclear cells (PBMCs), obtained when the disease was refractory, from a patient treated with antithyroid drugs. This chain uses TRBV6-1 with TRBJ2-7; the D call may be TRBD1 or TRBD2 (5 bases each). The CDR3 DNA reads TGTGCCAGCCACGGGACCTCTACCTACGAGCAGTACTTC. Translated: CASHGTSTYEQYF.